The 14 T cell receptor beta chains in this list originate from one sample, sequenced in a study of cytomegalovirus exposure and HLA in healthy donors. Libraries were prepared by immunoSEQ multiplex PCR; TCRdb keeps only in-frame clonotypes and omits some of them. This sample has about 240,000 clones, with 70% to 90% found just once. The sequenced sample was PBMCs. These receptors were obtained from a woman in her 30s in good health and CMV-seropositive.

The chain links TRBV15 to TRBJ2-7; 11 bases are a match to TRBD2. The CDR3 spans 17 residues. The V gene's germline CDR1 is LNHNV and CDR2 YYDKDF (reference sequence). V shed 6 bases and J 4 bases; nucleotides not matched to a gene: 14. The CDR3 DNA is TGTGCCACCAGGAGCGCTGTAGCGGGAGGGAACCCGTACGAGCAGTACTTC. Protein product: CATRSAVAGGNPYEQYF.

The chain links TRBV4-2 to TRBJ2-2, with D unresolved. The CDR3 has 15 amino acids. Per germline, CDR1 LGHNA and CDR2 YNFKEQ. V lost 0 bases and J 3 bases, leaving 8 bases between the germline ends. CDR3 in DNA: TGTGCCAGCAGCCAAGACGTTCGTGACACCGGGGAGCTGTTTTTT. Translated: CASSQDVRDTGELFF.

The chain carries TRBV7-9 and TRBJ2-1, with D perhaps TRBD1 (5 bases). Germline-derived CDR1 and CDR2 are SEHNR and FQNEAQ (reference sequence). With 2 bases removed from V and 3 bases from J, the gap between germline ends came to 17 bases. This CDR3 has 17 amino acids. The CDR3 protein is CASSLSSRTIYYNEQFF. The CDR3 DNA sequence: TGTGCCAGCAGCTTATCCTCCCGGACAATTTACTACAATGAGCAGTTCTTC.

CDR3 sequence (DNA): TGCAGTGCTGTCGACAACCTTGAAGCTTTCTTT. Its protein product is CSAVDNLEAFF. This sequence joins TRBV20-1 and TRBJ1-1; D uncertain. Germline V gene lookup returns CDR1 DFQATT and CDR2 SNEGSKA (reference sequence). The CDR3 loop spans 11 amino acids. Deletions cut 5 bases from V and 7 bases from J, with 11 bases between.

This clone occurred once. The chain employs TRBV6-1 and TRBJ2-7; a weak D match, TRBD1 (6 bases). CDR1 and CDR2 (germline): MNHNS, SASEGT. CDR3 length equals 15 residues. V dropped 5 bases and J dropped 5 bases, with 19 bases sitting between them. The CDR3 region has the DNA TGTGCCAGCAGTACAGGGCCTTCGCCCTGGGACGAGCAGTACTTC. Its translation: CASSTGPSPWDEQYF.

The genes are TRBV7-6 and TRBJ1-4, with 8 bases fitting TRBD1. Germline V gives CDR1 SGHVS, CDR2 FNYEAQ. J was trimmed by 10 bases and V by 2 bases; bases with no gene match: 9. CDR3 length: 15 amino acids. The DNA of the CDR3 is TGTGCCAGCAGCTTATGGCCCGGACAGGGAGGAAAACTGTTTTTT. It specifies CASSLWPGQGGKLFF.

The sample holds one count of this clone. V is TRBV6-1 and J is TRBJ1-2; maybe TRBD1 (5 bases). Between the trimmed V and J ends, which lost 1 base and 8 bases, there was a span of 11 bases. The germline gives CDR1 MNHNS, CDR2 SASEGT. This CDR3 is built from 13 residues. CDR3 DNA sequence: TGTGCCAGCAGTGAAGGGGGCGCATGGGGCTACACCTTC. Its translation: CASSEGGAWGYTF.

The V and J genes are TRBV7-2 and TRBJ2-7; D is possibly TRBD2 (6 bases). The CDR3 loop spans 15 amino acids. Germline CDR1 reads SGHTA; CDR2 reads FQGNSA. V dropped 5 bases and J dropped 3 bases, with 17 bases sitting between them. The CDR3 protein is CASSGAGPQNYEQYF. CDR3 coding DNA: TGTGCCAGCAGCGGGGCGGGACCCCAAAACTACGAGCAGTACTTC.

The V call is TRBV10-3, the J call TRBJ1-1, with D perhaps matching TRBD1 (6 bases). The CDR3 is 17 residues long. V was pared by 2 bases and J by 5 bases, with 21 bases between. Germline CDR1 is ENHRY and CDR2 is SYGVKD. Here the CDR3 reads CAISEGVLGARSTEAFF. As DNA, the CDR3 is TGTGCCATCAGTGAGGGTGTTCTGGGGGCTAGGAGTACTGAAGCTTTCTTT.

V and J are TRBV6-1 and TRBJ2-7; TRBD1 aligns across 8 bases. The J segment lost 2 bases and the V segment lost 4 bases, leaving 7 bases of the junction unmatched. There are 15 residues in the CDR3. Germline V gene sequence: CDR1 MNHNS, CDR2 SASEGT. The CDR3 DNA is TGTGCCAGCAGTGGACAGGGGTTATTTCCCTACGAGCAGTACTTC. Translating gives CASSGQGLFPYEQYF.

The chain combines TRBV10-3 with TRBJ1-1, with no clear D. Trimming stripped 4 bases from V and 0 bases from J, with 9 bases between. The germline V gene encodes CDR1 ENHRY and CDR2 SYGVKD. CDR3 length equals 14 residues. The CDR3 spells CAISVNGLNTEAFF. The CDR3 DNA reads TGTGCCATCAGTGTGAACGGGTTGAACACTGAAGCTTTCTTT.

The CDR3: CASRGTGDHQPQHF. DNA for the CDR3: TGTGCCAGCAGAGGGACAGGGGATCATCAGCCCCAGCATTTT. This chain joins TRBV6-5 and TRBJ1-5; TRBD1 agrees at 10 bases. V shed 6 bases, J shed 5 bases, and the junction held 4 bases outside the gene matches. Germline V lookup: CDR1 MNHEY, CDR2 SVGAGI. This CDR3 comprises 14 residues.

The DNA for the CDR3 is TGTGCCAGCAGTAAGTCGGCCGGGACAGGGCACTACGAGCAGTACTTC. Translating gives CASSKSAGTGHYEQYF. This rearrangement joins TRBV6-4 to TRBJ2-7; 9 bases line up with TRBD1. Germline values: CDR1 MRHNA, CDR2 SNTAGT. CDR3 size: 16 residues. With V trimmed by 5 bases and J by 3 bases, 11 bases remained unmatched.

CDR3 sequence: CASSSFTGISYEQYF. For the CDR3, the DNA is TGTGCCAGCAGTTCCTTCACAGGGATAAGCTACGAGCAGTACTTC. The chain is built from TRBV27 and TRBJ2-7, with D maybe TRBD1 (6 bases). The CDR3 has 15 residues. Germline CDR1 is MNHEY and CDR2 is SMNVEV (reference sequence). The V and J ends lost 4 bases and 3 bases respectively, with 16 bases between them.